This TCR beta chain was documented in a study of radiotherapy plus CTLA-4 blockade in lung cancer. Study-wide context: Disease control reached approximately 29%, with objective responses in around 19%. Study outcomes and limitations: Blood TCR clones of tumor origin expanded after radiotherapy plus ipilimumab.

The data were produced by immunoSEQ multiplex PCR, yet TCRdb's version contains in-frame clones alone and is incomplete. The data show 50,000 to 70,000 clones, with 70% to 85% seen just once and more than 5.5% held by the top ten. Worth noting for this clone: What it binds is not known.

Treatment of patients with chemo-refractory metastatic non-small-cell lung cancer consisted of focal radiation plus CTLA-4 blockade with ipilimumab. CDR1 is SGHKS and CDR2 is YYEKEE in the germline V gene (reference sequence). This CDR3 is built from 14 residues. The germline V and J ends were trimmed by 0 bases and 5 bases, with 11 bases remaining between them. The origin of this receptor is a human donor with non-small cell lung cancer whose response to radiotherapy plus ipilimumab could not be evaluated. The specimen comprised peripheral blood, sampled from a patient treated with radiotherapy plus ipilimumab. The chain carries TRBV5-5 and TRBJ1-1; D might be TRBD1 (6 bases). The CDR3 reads CASSLEQGLTEAFF. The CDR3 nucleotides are TGTGCCAGCAGCTTGGAACAGGGTCTTACTGAAGCTTTCTTT.